The rows below give T cell receptor beta chains drawn from one sample of a study of blood T cell repertoires in COVID-19. The table came from immunoSEQ multiplex PCR; TCRdb's copy has only in-frame clones and leaves some out. The top ten clones hold less than 5.5% of a sample with under 200,000 clones, roughly 82% of them seen once. Sequenced input: PBMCs or T cells enriched from blood (not recorded which). Receptor source: a woman aged 55-69 years with acute COVID-19. Both conserved end residues are part of each CDR3. Fields, in order: J gene, V gene, clone size, D gene, CDR3 DNA, CDR3 protein. The D gene is left open where the match is weak. A clone size is listed for some rows: how often the clone was seen (once, few, many), or a class if it is expanded.

J gene: TRBJ2-1
V gene: TRBV2
clone size: NA
D gene: TRBD2
CDR3 DNA: TGTGCCAGCAGATCTAGCGGGGGGGCCCACAATGAGCAGTTCTTC
CDR3 protein: CASRSSGGAHNEQFF

J gene: TRBJ1-3
V gene: TRBV21-1
clone size: NA
D gene: NA
CDR3 DNA: TGTGCCAGCATAGCAAGCTCTGGAAACACCATATATTTT
CDR3 protein: CASIASSGNTIYF

J gene: TRBJ2-1
V gene: TRBV2
clone size: NA
D gene: NA
CDR3 DNA: TGTGCCACTCTAGCGAGGGGTGAGCAGTTCTTC
CDR3 protein: CATLARGEQFF

J gene: TRBJ1-2
V gene: TRBV14
clone size: NA
D gene: NA
CDR3 DNA: TGTGCCAGCAGCCAAGAGGCAGGGGAAGGCTACACCTTC
CDR3 protein: CASSQEAGEGYTF

J gene: TRBJ2-7
V gene: TRBV7-6
clone size: few
D gene: NA
CDR3 DNA: TGTGCCAGCAGCTTAGCGCAGGGCGAGCAGTACTTC
CDR3 protein: CASSLAQGEQYF

J gene: TRBJ2-5
V gene: TRBV7-8
clone size: NA
D gene: NA
CDR3 DNA: TGTGCCAGCAGCTTTATAGCGAAAGAGACCCAGTACTTC
CDR3 protein: CASSFIAKETQYF

J gene: TRBJ2-3
V gene: TRBV19
clone size: NA
D gene: TRBD2
CDR3 DNA: TGTGCCAGTGTTCCGGGACTAGCGAGGACAGATACGCAGTATTTT
CDR3 protein: CASVPGLARTDTQYF

J gene: TRBJ2-2
V gene: TRBV18
clone size: NA
D gene: TRBD1
CDR3 DNA: TGTGCCAGCTCACCGCTGACAGGGTCTCGCGGGGAGCTGTTTTTT
CDR3 protein: CASSPLTGSRGELFF

J gene: TRBJ2-3
V gene: TRBV4-2
clone size: NA
D gene: TRBD2
CDR3 DNA: TGTGCCAGCAGCGTTCGACTAAGGACTAGCGGGAGCACAGATACGCAGTATTTT
CDR3 protein: CASSVRLRTSGSTDTQYF

J gene: TRBJ2-1
V gene: TRBV2
clone size: NA
D gene: NA
CDR3 DNA: TGTGCCAGCAACACGATGGGGGCGGTTGATGAGCAGTTCTTC
CDR3 protein: CASNTMGAVDEQFF

J gene: TRBJ1-5
V gene: TRBV9
clone size: NA
D gene: NA
CDR3 DNA: TGTGCCAGCAGCCCGCCCCGGGGGAACATTAGCAATCAGCCCCAGCATTTT
CDR3 protein: CASSPPRGNISNQPQHF

J gene: TRBJ1-6
V gene: TRBV19
clone size: NA
D gene: NA
CDR3 DNA: TGTGCCAGTAGTGGTCAGGGATCACTTTCACCCCTCCACTTT
CDR3 protein: CASSGQGSLSPLHF

J gene: TRBJ1-4
V gene: TRBV19
clone size: NA
D gene: NA
CDR3 DNA: TGTGCCAGTAGTATAGATCGGGAAAAACTGTTTTTT
CDR3 protein: CASSIDREKLFF

J gene: TRBJ1-2
V gene: TRBV7-8
clone size: NA
D gene: NA
CDR3 DNA: TGTGCCAGCAGCTTAGGGGAGGTCGGTGGCTACACCTTC
CDR3 protein: CASSLGEVGGYTF

J gene: TRBJ2-3
V gene: TRBV6-5
clone size: medium-sized
D gene: TRBD1
CDR3 DNA: TGTGCCAGCTTACCGGACAGGGCTAAGTCAGATACGCAGTATTTT
CDR3 protein: CASLPDRAKSDTQYF

J gene: TRBJ1-1
V gene: TRBV18
clone size: few
D gene: TRBD1
CDR3 DNA: TGTGCCAGCTCACTAAACGACAGGGCCTCGAACACTGAAGCTTTCTTT
CDR3 protein: CASSLNDRASNTEAFF

J gene: TRBJ1-1
V gene: TRBV12-3/TRBV12-4
clone size: few
D gene: TRBD1
CDR3 DNA: TGTGCCAGCGGTCAGGACAGGGGGCATTCGGCTTTCTTT
CDR3 protein: CASGQDRGHSAFF

J gene: TRBJ2-1
V gene: TRBV5-1
clone size: NA
D gene: TRBD2
CDR3 DNA: TGCGCCAGCAGGCCGGCTAGCGGGGTAGGCTATGAGCAGTTCTTC
CDR3 protein: CASRPASGVGYEQFF

J gene: TRBJ2-7
V gene: TRBV4-3
clone size: NA
D gene: TRBD1
CDR3 DNA: TGCGCCAGCAGCCAAGATGGGACAGGGGGCCTCCGCGAGCAGTACTTC
CDR3 protein: CASSQDGTGGLREQYF

J gene: TRBJ2-1
V gene: TRBV4-3
clone size: NA
D gene: NA
CDR3 DNA: TGCGCCAGCAGCCAAGGGGTTGCGGAGAACTACAATGAGCAGTTCTTC
CDR3 protein: CASSQGVAENYNEQFF

J gene: TRBJ2-1
V gene: TRBV13
clone size: NA
D gene: TRBD1
CDR3 DNA: TGTGCCAGCAGCCCCCGGGGCAGACAGGGGAAGTTCTTC
CDR3 protein: CASSPRGRQGKFF

J gene: TRBJ2-2
V gene: TRBV4-1
clone size: NA
D gene: TRBD2
CDR3 DNA: TGCGCCAGCAGCCAAGATACTCTAAGGAGACTAGCCCTAACCGGGGAGCTGTTTTTT
CDR3 protein: CASSQDTLRRLALTGELFF

J gene: TRBJ1-6
V gene: TRBV21-1
clone size: NA
D gene: NA
CDR3 DNA: TGTGCCAGCAGCAAAGGGACAGGGAATTCACCCCTCCACTTT
CDR3 protein: CASSKGTGNSPLHF

J gene: TRBJ1-2
V gene: TRBV19
clone size: NA
D gene: TRBD1
CDR3 DNA: TGTGCCAGTAGTAACCCCGGGACAGGGGTATGGGACGGCTACACCTTC
CDR3 protein: CASSNPGTGVWDGYTF

J gene: TRBJ1-1
V gene: TRBV20-1
clone size: NA
D gene: NA
CDR3 DNA: TGCAGTGCTAAGACAGGCGGGGGTGCTTTCTTT
CDR3 protein: CSAKTGGGAFF

J gene: TRBJ1-3
V gene: TRBV29-1
clone size: NA
D gene: NA
CDR3 DNA: TGCAGCACCTTTGCAGGCAACACCATATATTTT
CDR3 protein: CSTFAGNTIYF

J gene: TRBJ1-1
V gene: TRBV9
clone size: NA
D gene: NA
CDR3 DNA: TGTGCCAGCAGCCCCCCTGAGGGTGACACTGAAGCTTTCTTT
CDR3 protein: CASSPPEGDTEAFF

J gene: TRBJ1-5
V gene: TRBV5-5
clone size: NA
D gene: NA
CDR3 DNA: TGTGCCAGCAATCGGGGGCAACCGGGGGGTAATCAGCCCCAGCATTTT
CDR3 protein: CASNRGQPGGNQPQHF

J gene: TRBJ1-2
V gene: TRBV6-1
clone size: NA
D gene: NA
CDR3 DNA: TGTGCCAGCAGTGAGCCCGGGAGTAACTATGGCTACACCTTC
CDR3 protein: CASSEPGSNYGYTF

J gene: TRBJ2-5
V gene: TRBV25-1
clone size: once
D gene: NA
CDR3 DNA: TGTGCCAGCAGTGAAGAACGAGGGCTCGGGGAGACCCAGTACTTC
CDR3 protein: CASSEERGLGETQYF

J gene: TRBJ2-2
V gene: TRBV6-5
clone size: few
D gene: NA
CDR3 DNA: TGTGCCAGCAGTTACTGGACCGGGATCAGGAAAGGGGAGCTGTTTTTT
CDR3 protein: CASSYWTGIRKGELFF

J gene: TRBJ2-3
V gene: TRBV6-4
clone size: NA
D gene: TRBD2
CDR3 DNA: TGTGCCAGCCGACCGAGGCTAGCGGAAACCGATACGCAGTATTTT
CDR3 protein: CASRPRLAETDTQYF

J gene: TRBJ1-1
V gene: TRBV11-2
clone size: NA
D gene: NA
CDR3 DNA: TGTGCCAGCAGCTCCCGGGGGAGGGACACTGAAGCTTTCTTT
CDR3 protein: CASSSRGRDTEAFF

J gene: TRBJ1-2
V gene: TRBV6-5
clone size: NA
D gene: TRBD1
CDR3 DNA: TGTGCCAGCAGGCGGGACAGGGGCAGCTATGGCTACACCTTC
CDR3 protein: CASRRDRGSYGYTF

J gene: TRBJ2-2
V gene: TRBV7-2
clone size: NA
D gene: NA
CDR3 DNA: TGTGCCAGCAGATCAAGCAGGGTTGCCGGGGAGCTGTTTTTT
CDR3 protein: CASRSSRVAGELFF

J gene: TRBJ2-5
V gene: TRBV12-3/TRBV12-4
clone size: NA
D gene: NA
CDR3 DNA: TGTGCCAGCAGTTTAGGTGGAAAACGGGCCCAGTACTTC
CDR3 protein: CASSLGGKRAQYF

J gene: TRBJ1-5
V gene: TRBV6-2/TRBV6-3
clone size: NA
D gene: NA
CDR3 DNA: TGTGCCAGCAGCACCTTCAGAGCAGGGACATTTAGCAATCAGCCCCAGCATTTT
CDR3 protein: CASSTFRAGTFSNQPQHF

J gene: TRBJ2-1
V gene: TRBV1
clone size: NA
D gene: NA
CDR3 DNA: TGCACCAGCAGCCCCAGAGTTGTTAGCGGGAGACGTCTGTGGCTCGACAATGAGCAGTTCTTC
CDR3 protein: CTSSPRVVSGRRLWLDNEQFF

J gene: TRBJ1-2
V gene: TRBV30
clone size: NA
D gene: NA
CDR3 DNA: TGTGCCTGGAGTGCAACAGGACGGGGGGATGGCTACACCTTC
CDR3 protein: CAWSATGRGDGYTF

J gene: TRBJ1-1
V gene: TRBV21-1
clone size: NA
D gene: NA
CDR3 DNA: TGTGCCAGCAGCTGGGGAGGGGTAAATGAAGACACTGAAGCTTTCTTT
CDR3 protein: CASSWGGVNEDTEAFF

J gene: TRBJ1-5
V gene: TRBV6-2/TRBV6-3
clone size: NA
D gene: TRBD1
CDR3 DNA: TGTGCCAGCAGTTACGACAGGGATCGACAGCCCCAGCATTTT
CDR3 protein: CASSYDRDRQPQHF

J gene: TRBJ2-1
V gene: TRBV9
clone size: NA
D gene: NA
CDR3 DNA: TGTGCCAGCAGCGTAGTAGGCGGTTCCTACAATGAGCAGTTCTTC
CDR3 protein: CASSVVGGSYNEQFF

J gene: TRBJ2-7
V gene: TRBV19
clone size: NA
D gene: NA
CDR3 DNA: TGTGCCAGTACCATCAGCGGCGGGGGCGCCTACGAGCAGTACTTC
CDR3 protein: CASTISGGGAYEQYF

J gene: TRBJ2-4
V gene: TRBV28
clone size: NA
D gene: NA
CDR3 DNA: TGTGCCAGCAGCTCAGGGATTGCTCAGTACTTC
CDR3 protein: CASSSGIAQYF

J gene: TRBJ1-1
V gene: TRBV2
clone size: NA
D gene: NA
CDR3 DNA: TGTGCCAGCAGCCAAGACAGGAACACTGAAGCTTTCTTT
CDR3 protein: CASSQDRNTEAFF

J gene: TRBJ2-5
V gene: TRBV11-2
clone size: NA
D gene: TRBD2
CDR3 DNA: TGTGCCAGCAGCCCCCTCCTCGGACTAGCGGGAGAAGAGACCCAGTACTTC
CDR3 protein: CASSPLLGLAGEETQYF

J gene: TRBJ2-7
V gene: TRBV11-2
clone size: NA
D gene: NA
CDR3 DNA: TGTGCCAGCAGCTCACAGGGTATGTCGCTCGAGCAGTACTTC
CDR3 protein: CASSSQGMSLEQYF

J gene: TRBJ2-5
V gene: TRBV29-1
clone size: NA
D gene: NA
CDR3 DNA: TGCAGCGTTCGGGCAGGGCGTGAGACCCAGTACTTC
CDR3 protein: CSVRAGRETQYF

J gene: TRBJ1-5
V gene: TRBV19
clone size: NA
D gene: NA
CDR3 DNA: TGTGCCAGCAGGCCATCGGGAGGGGGTAATCAGCCCCAGCATTTT
CDR3 protein: CASRPSGGGNQPQHF

J gene: TRBJ1-2
V gene: TRBV14
clone size: NA
D gene: TRBD1
CDR3 DNA: TGTGCCAGCAGCCAAGTGGACAGGGGGGATGGCTACACCTTC
CDR3 protein: CASSQVDRGDGYTF

J gene: TRBJ1-1
V gene: TRBV25-1
clone size: NA
D gene: NA
CDR3 DNA: TGTGCCAGCAGTTACAGGTCTCCAAACACTGAAGCTTTCTTT
CDR3 protein: CASSYRSPNTEAFF

J gene: TRBJ2-1
V gene: TRBV5-5
clone size: NA
D gene: TRBD1
CDR3 DNA: TGTGCCAGCAGCCCGCCCGGGACAGACAATGAGCAGTTCTTC
CDR3 protein: CASSPPGTDNEQFF

J gene: TRBJ1-5
V gene: TRBV30
clone size: NA
D gene: NA
CDR3 DNA: TGTGCCTGGAGTGGGGCCAGGGGACTAGGCTATAGCAATCAGCCCCAGCATTTT
CDR3 protein: CAWSGARGLGYSNQPQHF

J gene: TRBJ2-2
V gene: TRBV9
clone size: NA
D gene: TRBD1
CDR3 DNA: TGTGCCAGCAGCCCCAGGACAGGGGAGAAATCCGGGGAGCTGTTTTTT
CDR3 protein: CASSPRTGEKSGELFF

J gene: TRBJ1-2
V gene: TRBV18
clone size: once
D gene: TRBD1
CDR3 DNA: TGTGCCAGCTCACCACTGGGGACAGGGGAAGTTAAAGGTGGCTACACCTTC
CDR3 protein: CASSPLGTGEVKGGYTF

J gene: TRBJ2-1
V gene: TRBV4-1
clone size: NA
D gene: NA
CDR3 DNA: TGCGCCAGCAGCCCCACCCCAGCGGATCGCTACAATGAGCAGTTCTTC
CDR3 protein: CASSPTPADRYNEQFF

J gene: TRBJ2-7
V gene: TRBV30
clone size: NA
D gene: TRBD2
CDR3 DNA: TGTGCCTGGAGTATACAGCGGGAGGGCTCTTATGTCAGCGAGCAGTACTTC
CDR3 protein: CAWSIQREGSYVSEQYF